The entry below describes one T cell receptor beta chain. This record belongs to a study of blood T cell repertoires in COVID-19. V trimming: 4 bases; J trimming: 6 bases; junction bases outside the gene matches: 4. In germline, CDR1 is SGHNT, CDR2 YYREEE (reference sequence). The CDR3 is made up of 15 amino acids. Authors' analysis steps: Reference gene primer amplification in the assay estimated nucleated cell counts. Sequencing was performed with immunoSEQ multiplex PCR; in TCRdb, only in-frame clones are kept and a portion is missing. V and J calls and clone size are as listed in that table; D and trimming were resolved from the DNA. The sample lists roughly 140,000 clones, 75% to 85% occurring once.

The sequenced sample consisted of peripheral blood. The receptor comes from a man aged 50-60 years with acute or convalescent COVID-19. V is TRBV5-4 and J is TRBJ2-3, with TRBD2 identical over 14 bases. CDR3 residues: CASSRTSGGSDTQYF. The CDR3 region has the DNA TGTGCCAGCAGCAGGACTAGCGGGGGGTCGGATACGCAGTATTTT. Full variable domain (remainder filled in from reference TRBV5-4 and TRBJ2-3): ETGVTQSPTHLIKTRGQQVTLRCSSQSGHNTVSWYQQALGQGPQFIFQYYREEENGRGNFPPRFSGLQFPNYSSELNVNALELDDSALYLCASSRTSGGSDTQYFGPGTRLTVL.